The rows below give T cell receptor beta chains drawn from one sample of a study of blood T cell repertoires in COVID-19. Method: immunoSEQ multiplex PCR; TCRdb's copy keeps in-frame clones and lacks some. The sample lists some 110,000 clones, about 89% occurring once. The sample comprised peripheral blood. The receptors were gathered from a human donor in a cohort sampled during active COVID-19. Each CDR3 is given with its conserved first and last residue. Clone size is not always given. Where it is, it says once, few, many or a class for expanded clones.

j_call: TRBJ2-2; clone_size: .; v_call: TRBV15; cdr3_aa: CATSPRRGPSGELFF
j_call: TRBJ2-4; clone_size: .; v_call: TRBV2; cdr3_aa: CASSEYGLAAYIQYF
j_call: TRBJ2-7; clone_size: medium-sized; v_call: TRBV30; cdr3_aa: CAWSVGGYEQYF
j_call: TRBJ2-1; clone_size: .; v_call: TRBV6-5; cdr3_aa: CASSSERGRSNNEQFF
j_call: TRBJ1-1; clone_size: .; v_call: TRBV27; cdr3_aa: CASRGAADTEAFF
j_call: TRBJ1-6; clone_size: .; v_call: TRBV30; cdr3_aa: CAWSVAVNSPLHF
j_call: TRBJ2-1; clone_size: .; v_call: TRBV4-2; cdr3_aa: CASSPGTSGEDEQFF
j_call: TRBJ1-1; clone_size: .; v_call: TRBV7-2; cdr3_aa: CASSLDLNVETEAFF
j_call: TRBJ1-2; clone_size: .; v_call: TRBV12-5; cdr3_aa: CASGTGQGRYGYTF
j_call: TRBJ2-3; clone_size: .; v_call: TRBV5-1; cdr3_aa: CASSPGVITDTQYF